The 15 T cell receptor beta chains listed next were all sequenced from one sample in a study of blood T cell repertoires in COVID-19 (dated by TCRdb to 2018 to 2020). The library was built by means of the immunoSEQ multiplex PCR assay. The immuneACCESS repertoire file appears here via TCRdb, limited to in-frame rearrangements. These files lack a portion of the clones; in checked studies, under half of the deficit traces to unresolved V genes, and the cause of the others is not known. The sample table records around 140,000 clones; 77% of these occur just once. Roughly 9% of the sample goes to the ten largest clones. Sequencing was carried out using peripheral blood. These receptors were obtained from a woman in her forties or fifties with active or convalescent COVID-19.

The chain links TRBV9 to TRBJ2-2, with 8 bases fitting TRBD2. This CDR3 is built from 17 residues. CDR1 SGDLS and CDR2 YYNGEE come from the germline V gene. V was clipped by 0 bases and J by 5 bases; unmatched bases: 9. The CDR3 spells CASSVGNGGAITGELFF. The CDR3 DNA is TGTGCCAGCAGCGTAGGAAACGGGGGGGCCATAACCGGGGAGCTGTTTTTT.

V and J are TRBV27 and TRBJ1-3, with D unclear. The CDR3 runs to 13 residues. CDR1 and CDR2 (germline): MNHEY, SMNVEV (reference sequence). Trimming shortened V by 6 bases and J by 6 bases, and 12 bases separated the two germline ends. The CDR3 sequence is CASSHGGANTIYF. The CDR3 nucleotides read TGTGCCAGCAGCCACGGAGGAGCAAACACCATATATTTT.

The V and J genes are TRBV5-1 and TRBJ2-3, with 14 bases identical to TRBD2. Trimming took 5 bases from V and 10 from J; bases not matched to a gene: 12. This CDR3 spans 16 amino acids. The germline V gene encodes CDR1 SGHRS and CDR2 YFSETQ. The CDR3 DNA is TGCGCCAGCAGTTCGGAGATGGGACTAGCGGGGGTGCCGCAGTATTTT. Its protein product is CASSSEMGLAGVPQYF. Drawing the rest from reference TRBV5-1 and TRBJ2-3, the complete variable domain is KAGVTQTPRYLIKTRGQQVTLSCSPISGHRSVSWYQQTPGQGLQFLFEYFSETQRNKGNFPGRFSGRQFSNSRSEMNVSTLELGDSALYLCASSSEMGLAGVPQYFGPGTRLTVL.

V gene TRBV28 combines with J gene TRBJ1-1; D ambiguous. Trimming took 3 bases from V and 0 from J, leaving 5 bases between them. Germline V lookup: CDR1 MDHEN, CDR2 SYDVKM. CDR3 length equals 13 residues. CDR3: CASSLGLNTEAFF. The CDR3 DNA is TGTGCCAGCAGTTTGGGCCTGAACACTGAAGCTTTCTTT. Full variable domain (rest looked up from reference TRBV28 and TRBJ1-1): DVKVTQSSRYLVKRTGEKVFLECVQDMDHENMFWYRQDPGLGLRLIYFSYDVKMKEKGDIPEGYSVSREKKERFSLILESASTNQTSMYLCASSLGLNTEAFFGQGTRLTVV.

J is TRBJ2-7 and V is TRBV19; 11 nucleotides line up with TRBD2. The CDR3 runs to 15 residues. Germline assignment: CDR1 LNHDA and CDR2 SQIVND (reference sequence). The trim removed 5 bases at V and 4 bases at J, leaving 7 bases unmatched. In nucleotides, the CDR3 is TGTGCCAGTAGTCTCCGACTAGCGGGGTGGTACGAGCAGTACTTC. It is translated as CASSLRLAGWYEQYF.

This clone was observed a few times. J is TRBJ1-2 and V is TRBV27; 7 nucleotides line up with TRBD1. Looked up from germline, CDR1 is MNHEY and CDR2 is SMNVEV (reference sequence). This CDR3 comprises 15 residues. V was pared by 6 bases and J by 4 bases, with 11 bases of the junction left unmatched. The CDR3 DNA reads TGTGCCAGCAGAATCTCTTGGGACAGCGTCTATGGCTACACCTTC. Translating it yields CASRISWDSVYGYTF.

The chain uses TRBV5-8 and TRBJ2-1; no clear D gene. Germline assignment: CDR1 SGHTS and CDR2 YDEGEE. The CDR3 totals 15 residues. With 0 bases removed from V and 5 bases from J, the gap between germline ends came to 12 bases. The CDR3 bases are TGTGCCAGCAGCTTGGGACTTTCTTCCCACAATGAGCAGTTCTTC. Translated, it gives CASSLGLSSHNEQFF.

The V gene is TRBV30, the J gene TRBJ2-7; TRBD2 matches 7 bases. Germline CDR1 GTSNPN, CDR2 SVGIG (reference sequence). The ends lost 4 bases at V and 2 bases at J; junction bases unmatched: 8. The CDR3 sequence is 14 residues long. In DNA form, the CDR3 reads TGTGCCTGGAAGGGTGATGCGGGAGCCTACGAGCAGTACTTC. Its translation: CAWKGDAGAYEQYF.

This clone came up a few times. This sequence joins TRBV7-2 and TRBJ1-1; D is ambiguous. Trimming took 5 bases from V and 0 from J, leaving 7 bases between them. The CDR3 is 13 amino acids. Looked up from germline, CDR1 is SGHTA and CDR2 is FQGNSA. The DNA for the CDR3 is TGTGCCAGCAGCCCCGTTCTGAACACTGAAGCTTTCTTT. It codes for CASSPVLNTEAFF.

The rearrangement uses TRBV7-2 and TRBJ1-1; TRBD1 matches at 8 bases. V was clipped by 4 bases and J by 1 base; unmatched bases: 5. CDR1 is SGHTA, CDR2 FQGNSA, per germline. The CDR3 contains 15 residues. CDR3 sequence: CASSSQGQANTEAFF. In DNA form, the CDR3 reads TGTGCCAGCAGCTCCCAGGGACAGGCGAACACTGAAGCTTTCTTT.

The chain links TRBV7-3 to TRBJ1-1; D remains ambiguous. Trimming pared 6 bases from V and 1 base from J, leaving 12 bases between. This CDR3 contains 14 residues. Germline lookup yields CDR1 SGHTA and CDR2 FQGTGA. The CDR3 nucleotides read TGTGCCAGCAGGCAGACCTCAGGGAACACTGAAGCTTTCTTT. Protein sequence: CASRQTSGNTEAFF.

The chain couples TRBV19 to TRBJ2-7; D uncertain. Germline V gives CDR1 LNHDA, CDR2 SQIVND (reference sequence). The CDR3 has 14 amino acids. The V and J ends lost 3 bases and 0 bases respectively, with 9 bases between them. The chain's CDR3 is CASSMNRFSYEQYF. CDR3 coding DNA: TGTGCCAGTAGTATGAACAGATTCTCCTACGAGCAGTACTTC.

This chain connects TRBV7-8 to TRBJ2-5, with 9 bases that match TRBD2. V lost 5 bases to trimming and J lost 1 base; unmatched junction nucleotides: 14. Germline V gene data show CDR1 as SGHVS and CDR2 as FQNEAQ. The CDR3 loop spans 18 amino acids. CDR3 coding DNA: TGTGCCAGCAGCCCCCAGCTAGCGGGGACTACTACCCAAGAGACCCAGTACTTC. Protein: CASSPQLAGTTTQETQYF.

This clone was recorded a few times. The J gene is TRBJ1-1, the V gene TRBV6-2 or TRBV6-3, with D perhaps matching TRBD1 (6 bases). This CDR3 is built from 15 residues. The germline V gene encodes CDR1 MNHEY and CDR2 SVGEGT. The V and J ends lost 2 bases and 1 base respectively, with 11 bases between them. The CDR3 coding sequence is TGTGCCAGCAGTTACACGGGGGGCCAGAACACTGAAGCTTTCTTT. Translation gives CASSYTGGQNTEAFF.

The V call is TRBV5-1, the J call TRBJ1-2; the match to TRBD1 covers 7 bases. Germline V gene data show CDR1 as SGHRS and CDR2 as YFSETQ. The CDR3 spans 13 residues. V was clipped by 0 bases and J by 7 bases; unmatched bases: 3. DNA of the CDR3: TGCGCCAGCAGCTTGGATGACAGGGCTGGCTACACCTTC. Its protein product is CASSLDDRAGYTF.